This T cell receptor (beta chain) was retrieved from a study of identical twins. This clonotype was recorded many times. There are 16 residues in the CDR3. The V gene end was trimmed by 3 bases and the J gene end by 5 bases; junction bases not matched to a gene: 6. TCRdb re-called the 5' RACE reads with MiXCR, one entry per CDR3 protein. The sample yields around 570,000 distinct CDR3 sequences, 9.6% seen once. These data are also associated with another study on yellow fever vaccine responses in identical twins. Per that study: It has been reported that, in twins, the vaccine T cell response seemed partly convergent and partly personalized.

The clonotype was recovered from a young woman in good health. Sequencing was done on a sample of PBMCs. This chain uses TRBV12-3 or TRBV12-4 with TRBJ2-7; 14 bases align to TRBD2. As DNA, the CDR3 is TGTGCCAGCAGTTTCCCCGGGACTAGCGGGAGTGACGAGCAGTACTTC. Its protein is CASSFPGTSGSDEQYF.